These 6 T cell receptor beta chains came from one sample sequenced in a study of regulatory T cells in long-lasting Graves disease. This sample's time point: newly diagnosed GD, antithyroid drugs for less than 3 months. PBMCs provided the RNA from which the TCR library was made. Researchers made TCR beta libraries by using iRepertoire HTBI primers and running Arm-PCR on CDR3 regions. TCRdb redid the calling of the multiplex PCR reads with MiXCR, one entry per CDR3 protein. The sample records about 430,000 distinct CDR3 sequences, over 14% being singletons. These data were also filed under a second study, of T cells in Graves' hyperthyroidism and ophthalmopathy.

Material: peripheral blood mononuclear cells (PBMCs), obtained at new diagnosis, from a patient treated with antithyroid drugs. The receptors here all came from a woman in her thirties or forties with Graves disease.

The chain recombines TRBV10-3 with TRBJ1-5; TRBD1 is a possible D gene (5 bases). The germline V gene encodes CDR1 ENHRY and CDR2 SYGVKD. Trimming pared 4 bases from V and 4 bases from J, leaving 8 bases between. The CDR3 loop spans 13 amino acids. CDR3 DNA sequence: TGTGCCATCAGTGCTGCAGGGAATCAGCCCCAGCATTTT. Protein sequence: CAISAAGNQPQHF.

This clonotype was counted many times. The CDR3: CAWAGQGSYEQYF. DNA of the CDR3: TGTGCCTGGGCCGGACAGGGTTCCTACGAGCAGTACTTC. V is TRBV30 and J is TRBJ2-7; 8 nucleotides line up with TRBD1. The V gene end was trimmed by 5 bases and the J gene end by 1 base; junction bases not matched to a gene: 4. Germline V gene data show CDR1 as GTSNPN and CDR2 as SVGIG (reference sequence). The CDR3 totals 13 residues.

Ten or more counts support this clonotype. Here the CDR3 DNA reads TGTGCCAGCGGGACCCTGAACACTGAAGCTTTCTTT. Translation: CASGTLNTEAFF. The gene calls are TRBV2 and TRBJ1-1, with TRBD1 as a possible D gene (5 bases). Germline V gives CDR1 SNHLY, CDR2 FYNNEI. Trimming shortened V by 8 bases and J by 0 bases, and 7 bases separated the two germline ends. This CDR3 contains 12 residues.

This clonotype showed up many times. The V and J genes are TRBV5-1 and TRBJ2-7; D might be TRBD1 (6 bases). Germline V lookup: CDR1 SGHRS, CDR2 YFSETQ. Between the trimmed V and J ends, which lost 0 bases and 0 bases, there was a span of 16 bases. The CDR3 is 17 residues long. This CDR3 is CASSLVGGHYSSYEQYF. The CDR3 DNA sequence: TGCGCCAGCAGCTTGGTTGGGGGACACTATAGCTCCTACGAGCAGTACTTC.

The rearrangement links TRBV5-1 to TRBJ1-6; a weak D match, TRBD1 (5 bases). The CDR3 spans 16 residues. CDR1 is SGHRS and CDR2 is YFSETQ in the germline V gene. V was clipped by 6 bases and J by 7 bases, with 20 bases between them. The CDR3 spells CASTWGVGSSNSPLHF. The DNA for the CDR3 is TGCGCCAGCACCTGGGGGGTGGGGAGCTCGAATTCACCCCTCCACTTT.

The sample holds many counts of this clonotype. A much larger clonotype is one base distant, so this may be a read error. The chain combines TRBV7-2 with TRBJ2-5; D unclear. V shed 0 bases and J shed 5 bases, with 4 bases lying between them. Germline CDR1 reads SGHTA; CDR2 reads FQGNSA. The CDR3 sequence is 12 residues long. CDR3 sequence reads: CASSLARETQYF. The CDR3 bases are TGTGCCAGCAGCTTAGCTAGGGAGACCCAGTACTTC. Full variable domain (missing parts from reference TRBV7-2 and TRBJ2-5): GAGVSQSPSNKVTEKGKDVELRCDPISGHTALYWYRQSLGQGLEFLIYFQGNSAPDKSGLPSDRFSAERTGGSVSTLTIQRTQQEDSAVYLCASSLARETQYFGPGTRLLVL.